The 30 T cell receptor beta chains below all came from one sample that was sequenced in a study of blood T cell repertoires in COVID-19. Assay: immunoSEQ multiplex PCR; the TCRdb copy retains only in-frame clones and omits some. The data show about 170,000 clones, 70% to 80% seen once. The specimen sequenced was PBMCs or T cells enriched from blood (not recorded which). The receptors were sampled from a woman aged 70-85 years in a cohort exposed to, infected with or recovered from COVID-19 (not recorded which).

CDR3 sequence (DNA): TGTGCCAGCAGCTTGGGGGCCCACAATGAGCAGTTCTTC. Encoded protein: CASSLGAHNEQFF. The chain employs TRBV7-2 and TRBJ2-1; maybe TRBD1 (6 bases). The CDR3 runs 13 residues. V was shortened by 3 bases and J by 5 bases, with 8 bases between the two germline ends. Germline loops: CDR1 SGHTA, CDR2 FQGNSA.

CDR3 protein: CASSPAGVRSYEQYF. CDR3 DNA: TGTGCCAGCTCACCTGCGGGGGTTCGCTCCTACGAGCAGTACTTC. The V gene is TRBV18, the J gene TRBJ2-7; 7 bases line up with TRBD2. The V segment lost 3 bases and the J segment 0 bases; nucleotides outside the gene matches: 5. The length of the CDR3 is 15 residues. CDR1 KGHSH and CDR2 LQKENI come from the germline V gene. Together with reference TRBV18 and TRBJ2-7, the CDR3 gives the full variable domain: NAGVMQNPRHLVRRRGQEARLRCSPMKGHSHVYWYRQLPEEGLKFMVYLQKENIIDESGMPKERFSAEFPKEGPSILRIQQVVRGDSAAYFCASSPAGVRSYEQYFGPGTRLTVT.

This chain connects TRBV11-3 to TRBJ1-3; no clear D. The CDR3 loop spans 14 amino acids. The V end lost 5 bases, the J end lost 2 bases, and 10 bases lay between the germline ends. Germline CDR1 and CDR2: SGHNT and YENEEA. CDR3 sequence reads: CASSPPEAGNTIYF. The CDR3 DNA follows: TGTGCCAGCAGCCCGCCAGAGGCTGGAAACACCATATATTTT.

This chain links TRBV2 with TRBJ2-7; 8 positions agree with TRBD1. After removal of 6 bases from V and 4 bases from J, the junction contained 5 bases not matched to a gene. Germline V lookup: CDR1 SNHLY, CDR2 FYNNEI. The CDR3 is 13 residues long. The CDR3 region is CASSRDRRYEQYF. The CDR3 DNA reads as TGTGCCAGCAGCCGGGACAGGCGGTACGAGCAGTACTTC.

V gene TRBV19 combines with J gene TRBJ1-5; TRBD1 matches 7 bases. The CDR3 sequence is 16 residues long. The trim removed 2 bases at V and 5 bases at J, leaving 9 bases unmatched. The germline V gene has CDR1 LNHDA and CDR2 SQIVND (reference sequence). CDR3: CASSISGTAGDQPQHF. The CDR3 region has the DNA TGTGCCAGTAGTATATCGGGGACAGCAGGAGATCAGCCCCAGCATTTT.

The chain uses TRBV7-3 and TRBJ2-3; the D gene is possibly TRBD2 (6 bases). V was cut by 4 bases and J by 1 base, with 15 bases left in between. This CDR3 region has 16 residues. Germline values: CDR1 SGHTA, CDR2 FQGTGA. The DNA for the CDR3 is TGTGCCAGCAGCTCTATCACTAGCTTCGGCACAGATACGCAGTATTTT. This codes for CASSSITSFGTDTQYF.

This clone occurred a few times. The chain uses TRBV6-5 and TRBJ1-1; 7 bases are a match to TRBD1. This CDR3 is built from 14 residues. Losses at the gene ends were 2 bases for V and 5 bases for J; bases not matched to a gene: 5. The germline V gene has CDR1 MNHEY and CDR2 SVGAGI. Here the CDR3 reads CASSYRSRGTEAFF. The CDR3, as DNA: TGTGCCAGCAGTTACAGAAGCAGGGGGACTGAAGCTTTCTTT.

The V and J genes are TRBV19 and TRBJ1-5; the match to TRBD1 covers 8 bases. This CDR3 has 15 residues. V dropped 6 bases and J dropped 2; count of bases not matched to a gene: 6. Per the germline V gene, CDR1 is LNHDA and CDR2 is SQIVND (reference sequence). The CDR3 reads CASRRGQGGNQPQHF. CDR3 sequence (DNA): TGTGCCAGTAGACGCGGACAGGGTGGCAATCAGCCCCAGCATTTT.

The chain joins TRBV7-9 to TRBJ1-1; D perhaps matches TRBD1 (6 bases). V was shortened by 6 bases and J by 1 base, with 12 bases between the two germline ends. Germline CDR1 is SEHNR and CDR2 is FQNEAQ (reference sequence). This CDR3 comprises 14 residues. The CDR3 coding sequence is TGTGCCAGCAGTCAAACAGGGAAGAACACTGAAGCTTTCTTT. Translated, it gives CASSQTGKNTEAFF.

The CDR3 nucleotides read TGCAGCGGCCGGACAGATTATAATTCACCCCTCCACTTT. This translates into CSGRTDYNSPLHF. The chain employs TRBV29-1 and TRBJ1-6; D may be TRBD1 (6 bases). Trimming removed 7 bases at V and 4 bases at J, with 11 bases between. Germline V gives CDR1 SQVTM, CDR2 ANQGSEA. This CDR3 has 13 amino acids.

This clone has just a few counts. The chain joins TRBV5-1 to TRBJ2-3; 9 positions agree with TRBD2. Germline loops: CDR1 SGHRS, CDR2 YFSETQ. The ends lost 0 bases at V and 0 bases at J; junction bases unmatched: 8. This CDR3 spans 18 amino acids. CDR3 sequence reads: CASSLVASGITSTDTQYF. The CDR3 coding sequence is TGCGCCAGCAGCTTGGTGGCTAGCGGGATAACTAGCACAGATACGCAGTATTTT.

V is TRBV5-1 and J is TRBJ1-6; D is possibly TRBD1 (6 bases). Germline V gene sequence: CDR1 SGHRS, CDR2 YFSETQ. The V and J ends lost 4 bases and 8 bases respectively, with 13 bases between them. This CDR3 is built from 14 residues. In nucleotides, the CDR3 is TGCGCCAGCAGCATCAGGGGAAGGGATTCACCCCTCCACTTT. It yields the protein CASSIRGRDSPLHF.

The V call is TRBV5-1, the J call TRBJ2-7, with D uncertain. The V gene lost 2 bases and the J gene lost 0 bases, with 12 bases spanning the gap. The length of the CDR3 is 15 residues. Germline values: CDR1 SGHRS, CDR2 YFSETQ. The chain's CDR3 is CASSFDSRSSYEQYF. DNA for the CDR3: TGCGCCAGCAGCTTTGATAGCCGTAGCTCCTACGAGCAGTACTTC. The variable domain in full, with the rest retrieved from reference TRBV5-1 and TRBJ2-7, is KAGVTQTPRYLIKTRGQQVTLSCSPISGHRSVSWYQQTPGQGLQFLFEYFSETQRNKGNFPGRFSGRQFSNSRSEMNVSTLELGDSALYLCASSFDSRSSYEQYFGPGTRLTVT.

V gene TRBV7-2 combines with J gene TRBJ2-3, with 10 bases identical to TRBD2. The CDR3 spans 20 residues. V dropped 0 bases and J dropped 0; count of bases not matched to a gene: 12. CDR1 and CDR2 from the germline V gene are SGHTA and FQGNSA. This CDR3 reads CASSLAIAGGLMTSTDTQYF. The CDR3 DNA follows: TGTGCCAGCAGCTTAGCGATAGCGGGAGGACTTATGACTAGCACAGATACGCAGTATTTT. The whole variable domain, filled in from reference TRBV7-2 and TRBJ2-3, reads GAGVSQSPSNKVTEKGKDVELRCDPISGHTALYWYRQSLGQGLEFLIYFQGNSAPDKSGLPSDRFSAERTGGSVSTLTIQRTQQEDSAVYLCASSLAIAGGLMTSTDTQYFGPGTRLTVL.

The V and J genes are TRBV28 and TRBJ2-1; TRBD2 matches 7 bases. The germline gives CDR1 MDHEN, CDR2 SYDVKM. Germline trimming cut 6 bases from V and 0 bases from J; bases unmatched to any gene: 8. The CDR3 covers 16 residues. CDR3 DNA: TGTGCCAGCAGCCTGGGGCGGGGGAGCTCCTACAATGAGCAGTTCTTC. It is translated as CASSLGRGSSYNEQFF.

The CDR3 DNA sequence: TGTGCCAGCAGCGGCGAGCGGGGGGCCTACGAGCAGTACTTC. Protein sequence: CASSGERGAYEQYF. This chain links TRBV7-2 with TRBJ2-7; 9 nucleotides line up with TRBD2. This CDR3 contains 14 residues. V shed 5 bases, J shed 2 bases, and the junction held 4 bases outside the gene matches. In germline, CDR1 is SGHTA, CDR2 FQGNSA.

The chain couples TRBV27 to TRBJ2-7, with D possibly TRBD1 on 8 matching bases. Germline V lookup: CDR1 MNHEY, CDR2 SMNVEV (reference sequence). The CDR3 has 17 residues. Trimming removed 3 bases from V and 0 bases from J, with 18 bases in between. The CDR3 is CASSFRGGTGPSYEQYF. The CDR3, as DNA: TGTGCCAGCAGTTTTAGGGGAGGGACAGGCCCCTCCTACGAGCAGTACTTC.

This chain links TRBV9 with TRBJ1-2; 7 bases agree with TRBD1. With 4 bases clipped from V and 5 bases from J, the junction kept 8 bases outside the gene matches. The CDR3 covers 14 residues. CDR1 and CDR2 (germline): SGDLS, YYNGEE. CDR3 nucleotide sequence: TGTGCCAGCAGCTTAGACGGGACAGCTTATGGCTACACCTTC. Its protein product is CASSLDGTAYGYTF. Filled out from reference TRBV9 and TRBJ1-2, the complete variable domain reads DSGVTQTPKHLITATGQRVTLRCSPRSGDLSVYWYQQSLDQGLQFLIQYYNGEERAKGNILERFSAQQFPDLHSELNLSSLELGDSALYFCASSLDGTAYGYTFGSGTRLTVV.

This chain connects TRBV6-2 or TRBV6-3 to TRBJ2-5; D may be TRBD2 (5 bases). The V and J ends lost 5 bases and 1 base respectively, with 11 bases between them. CDR1 is MNHEY, CDR2 SVGEGT, per germline. The CDR3 contains 14 residues. The CDR3 loop is CASSRSSGQETQYF. The CDR3 nucleotides are TGTGCCAGCAGTCGATCGAGCGGCCAAGAGACCCAGTACTTC.

This chain connects TRBV2 to TRBJ1-5; 9 bases map to TRBD1. Trimming cost V 5 bases and J 5 bases; bases outside gene matches: 4. The CDR3 loop spans 14 amino acids. Germline V gene sequence: CDR1 SNHLY, CDR2 FYNNEI. CDR3 region: CASSITGGDQPQHF. The DNA for the CDR3 is TGTGCCAGCAGTATCACAGGGGGCGATCAGCCCCAGCATTTT.

This clone showed up just a few times. The J gene is TRBJ1-2, the V gene TRBV11-2, with TRBD1 as a possible D gene (6 bases). Germline CDR1 SGHAT, CDR2 FQNNGV. V was trimmed by 5 bases and J by 0 bases, leaving 16 bases between them. CDR3 length equals 16 residues. CDR3 sequence (DNA): TGTGCCAGCAGCCCAATCAGGGGAACAACTAACTATGGCTACACCTTC. Its protein product is CASSPIRGTTNYGYTF.

The V call is TRBV18, the J call TRBJ2-3; TRBD1 is a possible D gene (6 bases). There are 13 residues in the CDR3. CDR1 is KGHSH, CDR2 LQKENI, per germline. V was cut by 6 bases and J by 0 bases, with 7 bases left in between. The CDR3 nucleotides are TGTGCCAGCTCTCAGGGGAGCACAGATACGCAGTATTTT. This translates into CASSQGSTDTQYF.

This chain links TRBV7-2 with TRBJ2-1; perhaps TRBD2 as D (6 bases). The germline V gene has CDR1 SGHTA and CDR2 FQGNSA. This CDR3 has 14 residues. The ends were cut back, 6 bases at V and 7 bases at J, with 16 bases in the middle. For the CDR3, the DNA is TGTGCCAGCAGAGGGGACTGGGTTGGGAATGAGCAGTTCTTC. Translating it yields CASRGDWVGNEQFF.

The chain carries TRBV5-1 and TRBJ2-5; possible D gene TRBD2, 6 bases. This CDR3 spans 16 amino acids. Germline CDR1 and CDR2: SGHRS and YFSETQ. The V end was cut by 0 bases, the J end by 2 bases, with 14 bases between. The chain's CDR3 is CASSLEGHRGQETQYF. CDR3 in DNA: TGCGCCAGCAGCTTGGAGGGCCACCGGGGGCAAGAGACCCAGTACTTC.

The chain links TRBV3-1 (or the pseudogene TRBV3-2) to TRBJ1-2; perhaps TRBD1 as D (6 bases). Trimming removed 1 base from V and 3 bases from J, with 9 bases in between. The CDR3 is 14 amino acids. CDR1 is LGHDT, CDR2 YNNKEL, per germline (reference sequence). Here the CDR3 reads CASSQGNRDYGYTF. CDR3 nucleotide sequence: TGTGCCAGCAGCCAAGGAAACAGGGACTATGGCTACACCTTC.

This rearrangement joins TRBV5-1 to TRBJ2-5, with TRBD1 as a possible D gene (5 bases). CDR1 SGHRS and CDR2 YFSETQ come from the germline V gene. CDR3 length: 17 amino acids. With 2 bases removed from V and 0 bases from J, the gap between germline ends came to 17 bases. CDR3 residues: CASSFQALTGHQETQYF. As DNA, the CDR3 is TGCGCCAGCAGCTTTCAGGCCCTAACAGGTCACCAAGAGACCCAGTACTTC.

The V call is TRBV28, the J call TRBJ1-4, with D possibly matching TRBD1 (6 bases). The CDR3 has 17 residues. CDR1 MDHEN and CDR2 SYDVKM come from the germline V gene. The V end was cut by 3 bases, the J end by 2 bases, with 16 bases between. The DNA for the CDR3 is TGTGCCAGCAGTTTTTCCTACAGGGACGCCACTAATGAAAAACTGTTTTTT. It specifies CASSFSYRDATNEKLFF.

The chain carries TRBV6-5 and TRBJ1-5; the D is unclear. Germline V lookup: CDR1 MNHEY, CDR2 SVGAGI. This CDR3 is built from 13 residues. V was trimmed by 6 bases and J by 5 bases, leaving 11 bases between them. The CDR3 DNA reads TGTGCCAGCAGGAGGCAAGTTTATCAGCCCCAGCATTTT. Translated, it gives CASRRQVYQPQHF.

The chain uses TRBV30 and TRBJ1-2, with no clear D. The germline V gene encodes CDR1 GTSNPN and CDR2 SVGIG (reference sequence). The CDR3 is made up of 15 amino acids. The V and J ends lost 2 bases and 4 bases respectively, with 17 bases between them. This CDR3 reads CAWSPDLGPGYGYTF. In DNA, the CDR3 is TGTGCCTGGAGTCCAGATTTGGGCCCTGGCTATGGCTACACCTTC.

This chain links TRBV10-3 with TRBJ2-1; the D gene is possibly TRBD2 (6 bases). The CDR3 length is 16 residues. V gave up 6 bases and J gave up 6 bases, with 21 bases separating them. Germline loops: CDR1 ENHRY, CDR2 SYGVKD. The CDR3: CAIRPFVAVQINEQFF. The CDR3 bases are TGTGCCATCAGGCCCTTCGTAGCGGTCCAGATCAATGAGCAGTTCTTC.